A single sample gave rise to the 16 T cell receptor beta chains below, sequenced in a study of T-cell reconstitution after alpha-beta-depleted transplantation in children. Unique molecular identifiers tagged the TCRbeta library. MiXCR, run by TCRdb on the PCR reads, gives a single entry per CDR3 protein. The sample lists 150,000 to 200,000 distinct CDR3 sequences; around 10% were seen once. This specimen was PBMCs, taken before TCRalphabeta/CD19-depleted stem cell transplant. Receptors were obtained from a boy aged 2 to 10 with acute myeloid leukemia, due to receive a stem cell transplant.

This clonotype was observed at least ten times. The rearrangement uses TRBV28 and TRBJ2-2; no clear D. Germline V gives CDR1 MDHEN, CDR2 SYDVKM. The CDR3 is 12 residues long. The V end lost 6 bases, the J end lost 4 bases, and 6 bases lay between the germline ends. For the CDR3, the DNA is TGTGCCAGCAGCCAGCGCACCGGGGAGCTGTTTTTT. Translating gives CASSQRTGELFF.

There are many counts of this clonotype. This chain links TRBV5-1 with TRBJ2-3; D not resolved. CDR3 size: 15 residues. V lost 0 bases, J lost 1 base, and 9 bases lay in between. Germline CDR1 SGHRS, CDR2 YFSETQ. Here the CDR3 reads CASSLAELGTDTQYF. The DNA of the CDR3 is TGCGCCAGCAGCTTGGCGGAGTTAGGCACAGATACGCAGTATTTT.

Here the CDR3 DNA reads TGTGCCAGCTCACCATCGGACACCTACGAGCAGTACTTC. Its protein is CASSPSDTYEQYF. The V call is TRBV18, the J call TRBJ2-7; possibly TRBD1 for D (5 bases). V lost 2 bases and J lost 2, with 7 bases in between. The CDR3 loop spans 13 amino acids. In germline, CDR1 is KGHSH, CDR2 LQKENI.

This clonotype came up many times. The chain uses TRBV3-1 and TRBJ2-1, with a tentative D call TRBD2 (6 bases). V lost 0 bases and J 2 bases, leaving 14 bases between the germline ends. CDR1 is LGHDT and CDR2 is YNNKEL in the germline V gene (reference sequence). The CDR3 is 17 amino acids. The CDR3 DNA follows: TGTGCCAGCAGCCAAGATGAACGCGGGGTGGCCTACAATGAGCAGTTCTTC. Translating it yields CASSQDERGVAYNEQFF.

Notes on this clonotype: A much larger clone sits a single nucleotide away, making a read error possible. The chain has TRBV24-1 and TRBJ2-5; 7 nucleotides agree with TRBD1. This CDR3 region has 19 residues. Germline CDR1 reads KGHDR; CDR2 reads SFDVKD. The DNA for the CDR3 is TGTGCCACCAGTCATTTAACGGGCGAGGGGGCGTGGGACCAAGAGACCCAGTACTTC. It encodes CATSHLTGEGAWDQETQYF.

This clonotype has just a few counts. The chain carries TRBV12-3 or TRBV12-4 and TRBJ2-2; D is possibly TRBD2 (5 bases). The CDR3 contains 19 residues. V lost 2 bases to trimming and J lost 3 bases, with 22 bases between them. For the CDR3, the DNA is TGTGCCAGCAGTTTAACTTATTTGACGAGGCCGCGGGACACCGGGGAGCTGTTTTTT. Its protein product is CASSLTYLTRPRDTGELFF.

This clonotype appeared many times. The chain recombines TRBV5-1 with TRBJ1-4; D possibly corresponds to TRBD1 (5 bases). There are 14 residues in the CDR3. Trimming shortened V by 2 bases and J by 7 bases, and 12 bases separated the two germline ends. Germline V gene data show CDR1 as SGHRS and CDR2 as YFSETQ. CDR3 residues: CASSLKQGGEKLFF. The CDR3 nucleotides read TGCGCCAGCAGCTTAAAGCAGGGCGGTGAAAAACTGTTTTTT.

This clonotype came up many times. The V gene is TRBV4-1, the J gene TRBJ2-1, with 13 bases lining up with TRBD2. CDR1 and CDR2 from the germline V gene are MGHRA and YSYEKL. The CDR3 has 17 amino acids. V gave up 4 bases and J gave up 5 bases; unmatched junction bases: 8. The CDR3 loop is CASSRLAGGSNNNEQFF. The CDR3 DNA reads as TGCGCCAGCAGCCGACTAGCGGGAGGCTCCAATAACAATGAGCAGTTCTTC.

Ten or more counts support this clonotype. The CDR3 protein is CANNQPQHF. DNA for the CDR3: TGTGCCAACAATCAGCCCCAGCATTTT. The chain joins TRBV6-7 to TRBJ1-5; D is unclear. TRBV6-7 falls under the ORF class, with uncertain function. CDR3 length equals 9 residues. Trimming left V 10 bases short and J 3 bases short, with 1 base between.

In its sample, this clonotype was seen many times. V usage is TRBV5-1 and J usage is TRBJ2-1, with 10 bases identical to TRBD2. Germline values: CDR1 SGHRS, CDR2 YFSETQ. The CDR3 sequence is 16 residues long. Germline trimming cut 3 bases from V and 10 bases from J; bases unmatched to any gene: 13. CDR3 DNA: TGCGCCAGCAGCTCTACCGGGACTAGCGTCACAATGGAGCAGTTCTTC. This sequence encodes CASSSTGTSVTMEQFF.

The table lists this clonotype with many counts. This chain joins TRBV28 and TRBJ1-2, with D maybe TRBD1 (6 bases). V was trimmed by 6 bases and J by 4 bases, leaving 12 bases between them. CDR3 length: 13 amino acids. Germline-derived CDR1 and CDR2 are MDHEN and SYDVKM. The CDR3 spells CASRSGTSYGYTF. The CDR3 DNA sequence: TGTGCCAGCAGATCCGGGACAAGCTATGGCTACACCTTC.

This clonotype was counted at least ten times. The chain is built from TRBV11-1 and TRBJ2-3, with TRBD2 matching 10 bases. The CDR3 extends over 18 amino acids. CDR1 is SGHAT and CDR2 is FQDESV in the germline V gene (reference sequence). The V gene end was trimmed by 7 bases and the J gene end by 0 bases; junction bases not matched to a gene: 13. The CDR3 is CASIPGLATHLSTDTQYF. The CDR3 nucleotides are TGTGCCAGCATACCGGGACTAGCGACCCATTTGAGCACAGATACGCAGTATTTT.

Ten or more counts support this clonotype. This sequence joins TRBV27 and TRBJ2-2; weak D call: TRBD1 (6 bases). CDR3 length: 15 residues. The germline V gene encodes CDR1 MNHEY and CDR2 SMNVEV (reference sequence). V lost 5 bases and J lost 1, with 11 bases in between. The CDR3 here is CASSIGQQNTGELFF. The DNA for the CDR3 is TGTGCCAGCAGTATAGGACAGCAGAACACCGGGGAGCTGTTTTTT.

This clonotype was counted only a few times. This chain joins TRBV3-1 and TRBJ1-1; D not resolved. V was shortened by 4 bases and J by 6 bases, with 18 bases between the two germline ends. From germline, CDR1 is LGHDT and CDR2 YNNKEL (reference sequence). CDR3 length equals 15 residues. The DNA of the CDR3 is TGTGCCAGCAGCCCCGCCGGGATTCGCACCCCTGAAGCTTTCTTT. Its translation is CASSPAGIRTPEAFF.

This clonotype was picked up many times. The V gene is TRBV6-1, the J gene TRBJ2-5; TRBD2 matches at 15 bases. The CDR3 is 15 amino acids. Per the germline V gene, CDR1 is MNHNS and CDR2 is SASEGT. Trimming took 7 bases from V and 6 from J; bases not matched to a gene: 6. CDR3 residues: CASIGTSGGTQTQYF. The CDR3 bases are TGTGCCAGCATCGGGACTAGCGGGGGGACGCAGACCCAGTACTTC.

There are many counts of this clonotype. The chain has TRBV5-1 and TRBJ2-5; D unclear. Germline V CDR1 and CDR2: SGHRS, YFSETQ. This CDR3 contains 14 residues. Trimming pared 4 bases from V and 1 base from J, leaving 11 bases between. The CDR3 coding sequence is TGCGCCAGCAGCCCCAGTAGGCTCCAAGAGACCCAGTACTTC. The encoded protein is CASSPSRLQETQYF.